Shown below are 15 T cell receptor beta chains from a single sample sequenced in a study of vaccination effects on CD4 cells after COVID-19. Repertoires were generated with immunoSEQ multiplex PCR, while TCRdb's copy carries only in-frame clones and drops some. The sample lists around 33,000 clones, around 80% occurring once. Antigen-specific CD4+ T cell clonotypes were called by their expansion after viral peptide-pool culture in ViraFEST. Culture proceeded for about 11 days, and CD4+ T cells were then isolated. Everyone in the study got two shots of either the BNT162b2 or mRNA-1273 vaccine. Which antigens these TCRs recognize remains unknown. The specimen was CD4+ T cells from PBMCs cultured with HCoV-NL63 spike peptides, collected after COVID-19 vaccination. Receptor source: a human donor who received a COVID-19 vaccine. Some clones in this sample may be carry-over from other donors' samples.

This clone was detected only a few times. J is TRBJ1-5 and V is TRBV27; D is possibly TRBD1 (6 bases). The V gene lost 5 bases and the J gene lost 2 bases, with 25 bases spanning the gap. The CDR3 consists of 19 residues. Looked up from germline, CDR1 is MNHEY and CDR2 is SMNVEV (reference sequence). CDR3 loop: CASSGGSGLYGLGNQPQHF. The CDR3 DNA reads as TGTGCCAGCAGTGGGGGCTCTGGTCTCTACGGACTGGGCAATCAGCCCCAGCATTTT.

This clone appeared a few times. This CDR3 reads CAWKRGGPSSSGNTIYF. The DNA of the CDR3 is TGTGCCTGGAAAAGGGGGGGACCATCTTCCTCTGGAAACACCATATATTTT. The V call is TRBV30, the J call TRBJ1-3, with TRBD1 as a possible D gene (6 bases). This CDR3 contains 17 residues. Germline V CDR1 and CDR2: GTSNPN, SVGIG (reference sequence). The V end lost 4 bases, the J end lost 0 bases, and 19 bases lay between the germline ends. Variable domain in full (rest from reference TRBV30 and TRBJ1-3): SQTIHQWPATLVQPVGSPLSLECTVEGTSNPNLYWYRQAAGRGLQLLFYSVGIGQISSEVPQNLSASRPQDRQFILSSKKLLLSDSGFYLCAWKRGGPSSSGNTIYFGEGSWLTVV.

J is TRBJ1-4 and V is TRBV2, with D perhaps TRBD1 (6 bases). CDR1 SNHLY and CDR2 FYNNEI come from the germline V gene. The CDR3 runs to 13 residues. The germline V and J ends were trimmed by 6 bases and 8 bases, with 13 bases remaining between them. CDR3: CASRAGAGEKLFF. The CDR3 DNA reads TGTGCCAGCAGAGCAGGGGCAGGGGAAAAACTGTTTTTT. Together with reference TRBV2 and TRBJ1-4, the CDR3 gives the full variable domain: EPEVTQTPSHQVTQMGQEVILRCVPISNHLYFYWYRQILGQKVEFLVSFYNNEISEKSEIFDDQFSVERPDGSNFTLKIRSTKLEDSAMYFCASRAGAGEKLFFGSGTQLSVL.

The chain is built from TRBV10-3 and TRBJ1-5; maybe TRBD1 (5 bases). V shed 0 bases and J shed 3 bases, with 15 bases lying between them. The CDR3 is made up of 17 amino acids. In germline, CDR1 is ENHRY, CDR2 SYGVKD. As DNA, the CDR3 is TGTGCCATCAGTGAGTCGAAAGGGACTCAACTCAATCAGCCCCAGCATTTT. Amino acids: CAISESKGTQLNQPQHF.

This clone was seen just once. The rearrangement uses TRBV18 and TRBJ2-5; D is unresolved. CDR3 length: 13 amino acids. Germline-derived CDR1 and CDR2 are KGHSH and LQKENI. V was clipped by 3 bases and J by 5 bases, with 10 bases between them. CDR3 amino acids: CASSPGFEETQYF. CDR3 coding DNA: TGTGCCAGCTCACCCGGTTTCGAGGAGACCCAGTACTTC.

V and J are TRBV24-1 and TRBJ2-5, with D perhaps TRBD2 (7 bases). Germline lookup yields CDR1 KGHDR and CDR2 SFDVKD. Trimming took 3 bases from V and 5 from J, leaving 12 bases between them. The CDR3 loop spans 14 amino acids. CDR3 nucleotide sequence: TGTGCCACCAGTGATGGGGGGGCCCGGGAGACCCAGTACTTC. Translation: CATSDGGARETQYF.

The chain carries TRBV3-1 (or the pseudogene TRBV3-2) and TRBJ2-5; D might be TRBD1 (5 bases). In germline, CDR1 is LGHDT, CDR2 YNNKEL (reference sequence). The CDR3 consists of 14 residues. Trimming shortened V by 3 bases and J by 1 base, and 9 bases separated the two germline ends. The CDR3, as DNA: TGTGCCAGCAGCCATAACAGGTTCCAAGAGACCCAGTACTTC. It is translated as CASSHNRFQETQYF.

The J gene is TRBJ1-2, the V gene TRBV10-2; no firm D call. Germline-derived CDR1 and CDR2 are WSHSY and SAAADI. V lost 6 bases and J lost 2, with 16 bases in between. The CDR3 runs to 15 residues. In nucleotides, the CDR3 is TGCGCCAGCAGCCCTGACCTCCAAAAGAACTATGGCTACACCTTC. Translation gives CASSPDLQKNYGYTF.

This clone was picked up one time. The V and J genes are TRBV23-1 and TRBJ2-2, with 7 bases identical to TRBD2. TRBV23-1 is known as an ORF, though its function is uncertain. J lost 5 bases, V lost 0 bases, and 3 bases had no gene match. The CDR3 has 15 amino acids. The CDR3 loop is CASSQSGGDTGELFF. DNA of the CDR3: TGCGCCAGCAGTCAATCGGGGGGGGATACCGGGGAGCTGTTTTTT.

The V call is TRBV12-3 or TRBV12-4, the J call TRBJ2-1; D may be TRBD1 (5 bases). The CDR3 length is 13 residues. Trimming removed 3 bases from V and 9 bases from J, with 12 bases in between. CDR3 coding DNA: TGTGCCAGCAGTTTCTCAGGGTTTAGTGAGCAGTTCTTC. Translated, it gives CASSFSGFSEQFF.

This chain connects TRBV24-1 to TRBJ2-1; the match to TRBD1 covers 11 bases. The CDR3 extends over 17 amino acids. Germline V gives CDR1 KGHDR, CDR2 SFDVKD. Germline trimming cut 0 bases from V and 7 bases from J; bases unmatched to any gene: 7. The CDR3 protein is CATSDLHGQGALNEQFF. Here the CDR3 DNA reads TGTGCCACCAGTGATTTGCACGGACAGGGGGCTTTAAATGAGCAGTTCTTC.

J is TRBJ2-3 and V is TRBV3-1 (or the pseudogene TRBV3-2); TRBD2 is a possible D gene (6 bases). Germline V gene data show CDR1 as LGHDT and CDR2 as YNNKEL (reference sequence). V was clipped by 3 bases and J by 4 bases, with 11 bases between them. This CDR3 region has 14 residues. CDR3 protein: CASSQGLVSDTQYF. The DNA for the CDR3 is TGTGCCAGCAGCCAGGGACTTGTCTCAGATACGCAGTATTTT.

This clone was seen just once. V and J are TRBV24-1 and TRBJ2-6; 11 bases agree with TRBD1. Losses at the gene ends were 5 bases for V and 1 base for J; bases not matched to a gene: 6. This CDR3 has 18 residues. Germline-derived CDR1 and CDR2 are KGHDR and SFDVKD. CDR3 region: CATSATGQGESGANVLTF. CDR3 in DNA: TGTGCCACCAGTGCAACGGGACAGGGGGAATCTGGGGCCAACGTCCTGACTTTC.

This clone was picked up a small number of times. The rearrangement joins TRBV2 to TRBJ1-5, with a possible D match to TRBD1 (5 bases). Trimming left V 3 bases short and J 4 bases short, with 10 bases between. Germline V gives CDR1 SNHLY, CDR2 FYNNEI. This CDR3 contains 14 residues. CDR3 nucleotides: TGTGCCAGCAGTGAGAGACAGTTAAATCAGCCCCAGCATTTT. This codes for CASSERQLNQPQHF.

V and J are TRBV6-5 and TRBJ1-1, with TRBD1 as a possible D gene (5 bases). V dropped 2 bases and J dropped 5 bases, with 12 bases sitting between them. This CDR3 is 14 amino acids long. Germline V gives CDR1 MNHEY, CDR2 SVGAGI. The CDR3 loop reads CASSYGQGYTEAFF. DNA for the CDR3: TGTGCCAGCAGTTACGGCCAGGGTTATACTGAAGCTTTCTTT.